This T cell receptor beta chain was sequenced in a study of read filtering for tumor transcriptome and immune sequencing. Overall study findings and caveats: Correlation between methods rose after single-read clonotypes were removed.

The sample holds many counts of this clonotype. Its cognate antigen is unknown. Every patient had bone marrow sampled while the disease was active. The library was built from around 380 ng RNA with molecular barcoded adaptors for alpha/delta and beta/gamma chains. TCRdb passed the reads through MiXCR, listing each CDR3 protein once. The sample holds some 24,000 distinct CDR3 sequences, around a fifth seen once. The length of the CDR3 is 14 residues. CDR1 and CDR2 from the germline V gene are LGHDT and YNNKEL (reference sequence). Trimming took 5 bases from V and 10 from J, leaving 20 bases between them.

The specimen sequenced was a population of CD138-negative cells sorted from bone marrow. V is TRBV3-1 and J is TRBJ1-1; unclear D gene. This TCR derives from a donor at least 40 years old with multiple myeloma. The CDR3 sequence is CASSSLGAPGGAFF. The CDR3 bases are TGTGCCAGCAGCAGCTTGGGCGCACCAGGTGGAGCTTTCTTT.